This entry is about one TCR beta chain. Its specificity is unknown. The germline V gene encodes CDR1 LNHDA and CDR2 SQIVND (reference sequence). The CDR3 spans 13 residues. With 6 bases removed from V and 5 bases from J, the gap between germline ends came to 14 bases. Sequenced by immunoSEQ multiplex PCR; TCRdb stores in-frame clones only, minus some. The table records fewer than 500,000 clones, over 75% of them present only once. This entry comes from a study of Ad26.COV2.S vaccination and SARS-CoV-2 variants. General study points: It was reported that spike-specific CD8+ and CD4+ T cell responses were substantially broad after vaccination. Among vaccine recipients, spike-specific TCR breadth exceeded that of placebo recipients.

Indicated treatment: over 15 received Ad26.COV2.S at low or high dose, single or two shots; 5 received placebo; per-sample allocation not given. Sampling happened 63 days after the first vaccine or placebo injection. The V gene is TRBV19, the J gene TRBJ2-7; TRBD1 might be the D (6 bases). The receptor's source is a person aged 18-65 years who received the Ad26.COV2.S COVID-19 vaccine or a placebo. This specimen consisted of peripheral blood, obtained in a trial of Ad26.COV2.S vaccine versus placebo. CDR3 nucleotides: TGTGCCAGTAGATTATCCAGGGGCAACGAGCAGTACTTC. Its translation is CASRLSRGNEQYF.